This is a list of T cell receptor beta chains from one sample in a study of CD8+CD57+ T cells in acquired aplastic anemia. TCRdb itself ran the reads through MiXCR, one entry per CDR3 protein. The repertoire has 150,000 to 200,000 distinct CDR3 sequences, about 45% of them found once; the top ten carry 1.1%. Specimen: sorted CD4+, CD8+, or CD8+CD57+ T cells (not recorded which) from PBMCs. The receptors stem from a human donor with aplastic anemia. CDR3s include the opening cysteine and the closing phenylalanine or tryptophan. Fields, in order: clone size, J gene, D gene, V gene, CDR3 protein, CDR3 DNA. A D gene is named only where the DNA matches it firmly. Size tells how often a clone was seen (once, few, many) or the class of an expanded clone, and some rows leave it out.

>.|TRBJ2-1|.|TRBV7-8
CASSALGSEQFF
TGTGCCAGCAGCGCTCTGGGGAGTGAGCAGTTCTTC
>many|TRBJ1-1|.|TRBV2
CASSLRGGEAFF
TGTGCCAGCTCTCTCCGAGGAGGGGAAGCTTTCTTT
>.|TRBJ2-3|.|TRBV2
CASSEMEGETDTQYF
TGTGCCAGCAGTGAAATGGAGGGGGAAACAGATACGCAGTATTTT
>.|TRBJ1-2|TRBD1|TRBV10-3
CASSAGGVRGLGYTF
TGTGCCAGCAGTGCGGGGGGTGTGAGGGGGCTTGGCTACACCTTC
>.|TRBJ2-2|TRBD1|TRBV29-1
CSVEEGQGTGELFF
TGCAGCGTTGAAGAGGGACAGGGCACCGGGGAGCTGTTTTTT
>.|TRBJ2-7|TRBD2|TRBV5-1
CASSSAASGGDYEQYF
TGCGCCAGCAGCTCCGCGGCTAGCGGGGGGGACTACGAGCAGTACTTC
>.|TRBJ2-1|.|TRBV5-6
CASSPQGSYNEQLF
TGTGCCAGCAGCCCGCAGGGCTCCTACAATGAGCAGCTCTTC
>.|TRBJ2-7|.|TRBV15
CATSRGGAGVHEQYF
TGTGCCACCAGCAGAGGGGGGGCAGGGGTCCACGAGCAGTACTTC
>few|TRBJ1-6|.|TRBV13
CASSPPVAWGNSPLHF
TGTGCCAGCAGCCCACCGGTGGCATGGGGTAATTCACCCCTCCACTTT
>.|TRBJ2-5|.|TRBV24-1
CATSDSWTATQETQYF
TGTGCCACCAGTGATTCCTGGACAGCCACTCAAGAGACCCAGTACTTC
>.|TRBJ1-3|.|TRBV28
CASSFIGNTIYF
TGTGCCAGCAGTTTCATAGGAAACACCATATATTTT
>many|TRBJ1-6|.|TRBV9
CASSPRQGPTSPLHF
TGTGCCAGCAGCCCCCGGCAGGGGCCAACCTCACCCCTCCACTTT
>.|TRBJ2-2|.|TRBV12-3/TRBV12-4
CASSRRKTTNTGELFF
TGTGCCAGCAGTCGACGGAAGACTACGAACACCGGGGAGCTGTTTTTT
>many|TRBJ2-1|.|TRBV2
CASSELGYNEQFF
TGTGCCAGCAGTGAACTGGGCTACAATGAGCAGTTCTTC
>.|TRBJ2-1|.|TRBV15
CATSRDRDYNEQFF
TGTGCCACCAGCAGAGACAGAGACTACAATGAGCAGTTCTTC
>many|TRBJ1-4|.|TRBV9
CASSVSTGRNEKLFF
TGTGCCAGCAGCGTAAGTACAGGAAGGAATGAAAAACTGTTTTTT
>many|TRBJ1-2|.|TRBV6-1
CASRTGGRYYGYTF
TGTGCCAGCAGGACGGGGGGCCGGTACTATGGCTACACCTTC
>many|TRBJ1-6|.|TRBV6-5
CASSYSNLGTLRHNSPLHF
TGTGCCAGCAGTTACTCGAACCTCGGGACATTAAGGCATAATTCACCCCTCCACTTT
>.|TRBJ1-1|.|TRBV7-9
CASSEQGNTEAFF
TGTGCCAGCAGCGAGCAAGGAAACACTGAAGCTTTCTTT
>.|TRBJ2-5|.|TRBV20-1
CSASRADVETQYF
TGCAGTGCTTCGCGGGCAGACGTAGAGACCCAGTACTTC
>many|TRBJ2-3|TRBD2|TRBV7-8
CASSLLTSGMGDTQYF
TGTGCCAGCAGCTTGCTGACTAGCGGCATGGGAGATACGCAGTATTTT
>many|TRBJ2-5|.|TRBV7-8
CASTRGSGVQETQYF
TGTGCCAGCACCCGGGGTAGCGGCGTCCAAGAGACCCAGTACTTC